The present TCR beta chain was sequenced within a study of T cell repertoires in cytomegalovirus infection. Looking at the study overall: Public TCR beta signature analysis indicated the presence of both CMV infection and matching HLA type. Study-level points and caveats: Within the response measured ex vivo, HLA-C-restricted CMV-specific TCR beta clonotypes were dominant.

CDR3 size: 14 residues. Looked up from germline, CDR1 is SSHAT and CDR2 is FNYEAQ (reference sequence). TCRdb redid the calling of the reads with MiXCR, one entry per CDR3 protein. Among 400,000 or so distinct CDR3 sequences listed, about a third were seen once. A note on this clonotype: Its antigen remains unknown. The CDR3 end shows no conserved phenylalanine or tryptophan, and so a read error is likely.

The sample was PBMCs. This clonotype originated in a human donor in good health (CMV status not recorded). Some clones in this sample may be carry-over from other donors' samples. The chain joins TRBV7-7 to TRBJ2-5; D might be TRBD1 (6 bases). The CDR3 nucleotides read TGTGCTAGCAGTCCCCAGGGGATGCAAGAGACCCAGTACTTA. Its translation is CASSPQGMQETQYL.